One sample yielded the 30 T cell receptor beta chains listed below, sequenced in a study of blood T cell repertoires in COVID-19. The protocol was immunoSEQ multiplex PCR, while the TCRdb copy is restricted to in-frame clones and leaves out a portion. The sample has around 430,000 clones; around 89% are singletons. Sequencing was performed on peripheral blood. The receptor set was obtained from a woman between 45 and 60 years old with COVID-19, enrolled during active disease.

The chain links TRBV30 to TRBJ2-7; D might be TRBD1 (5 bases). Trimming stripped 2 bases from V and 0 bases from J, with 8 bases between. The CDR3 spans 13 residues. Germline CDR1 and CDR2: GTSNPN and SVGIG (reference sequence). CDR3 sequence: CAWSRGFSYEQYF. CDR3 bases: TGTGCCTGGAGTAGGGGATTCTCCTACGAGCAGTACTTC. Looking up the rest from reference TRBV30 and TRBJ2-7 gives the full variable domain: SQTIHQWPATLVQPVGSPLSLECTVEGTSNPNLYWYRQAAGRGLQLLFYSVGIGQISSEVPQNLSASRPQDRQFILSSKKLLLSDSGFYLCAWSRGFSYEQYFGPGTRLTVT.

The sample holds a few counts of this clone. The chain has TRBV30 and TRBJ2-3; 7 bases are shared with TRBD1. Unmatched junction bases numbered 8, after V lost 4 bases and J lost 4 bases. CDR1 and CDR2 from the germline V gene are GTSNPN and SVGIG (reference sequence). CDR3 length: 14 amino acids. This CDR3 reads CAWIGKGGADTQYF. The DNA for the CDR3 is TGTGCCTGGATCGGTAAAGGGGGCGCAGATACGCAGTATTTT.

CDR3 in DNA: TGCAGTGCTAGTAACCCGCGCCTTGGAAACACCATATATTTT. Translation gives CSASNPRLGNTIYF. V and J are TRBV20-1 and TRBJ1-3; no clear D gene. Trimming took off 3 bases at V and 3 bases at J, with 12 bases between the two ends. This CDR3 spans 14 amino acids. Germline V gene lookup returns CDR1 DFQATT and CDR2 SNEGSKA (reference sequence).

CDR3 nucleotide sequence: TGTGCCAGCAGTACGGGACAGTATAATTCACCCCTCCACTTT. Translation: CASSTGQYNSPLHF. The chain recombines TRBV6-5 with TRBJ1-6, with 7 positions matching TRBD1. The CDR3 covers 14 residues. Germline V gene lookup returns CDR1 MNHEY and CDR2 SVGAGI. V lost 5 bases and J lost 4; bases outside the gene matches: 2.

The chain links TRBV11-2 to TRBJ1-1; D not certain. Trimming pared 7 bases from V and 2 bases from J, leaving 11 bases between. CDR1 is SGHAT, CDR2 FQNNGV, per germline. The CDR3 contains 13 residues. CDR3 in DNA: TGTGCCAGCACCTCGAGGGTAAACACTGAAGCTTTCTTT. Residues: CASTSRVNTEAFF.

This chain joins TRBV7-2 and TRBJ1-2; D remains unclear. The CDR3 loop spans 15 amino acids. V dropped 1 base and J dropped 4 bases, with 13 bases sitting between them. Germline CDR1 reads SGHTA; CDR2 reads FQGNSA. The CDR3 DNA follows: TGTGCCAGCAGCTTAGTGGTTGAGATTTCCTATGGCTACACCTTC. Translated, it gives CASSLVVEISYGYTF. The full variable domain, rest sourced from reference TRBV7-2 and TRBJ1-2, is GAGVSQSPSNKVTEKGKDVELRCDPISGHTALYWYRQSLGQGLEFLIYFQGNSAPDKSGLPSDRFSAERTGGSVSTLTIQRTQQEDSAVYLCASSLVVEISYGYTFGSGTRLTVV.

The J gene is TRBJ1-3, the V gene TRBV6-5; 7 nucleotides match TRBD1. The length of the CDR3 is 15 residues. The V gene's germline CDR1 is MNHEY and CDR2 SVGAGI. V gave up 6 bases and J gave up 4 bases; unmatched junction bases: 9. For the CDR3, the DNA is TGTGCCAGCAGGCCAGACAGGGAGGCAGGAAACACCATATATTTT. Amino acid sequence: CASRPDREAGNTIYF.

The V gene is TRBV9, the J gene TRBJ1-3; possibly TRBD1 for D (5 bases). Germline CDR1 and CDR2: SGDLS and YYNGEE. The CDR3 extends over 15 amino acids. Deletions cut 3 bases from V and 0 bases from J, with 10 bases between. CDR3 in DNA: TGTGCCAGCAGCGCCTCAGGGATCTCTGGAAACACCATATATTTT. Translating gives CASSASGISGNTIYF.

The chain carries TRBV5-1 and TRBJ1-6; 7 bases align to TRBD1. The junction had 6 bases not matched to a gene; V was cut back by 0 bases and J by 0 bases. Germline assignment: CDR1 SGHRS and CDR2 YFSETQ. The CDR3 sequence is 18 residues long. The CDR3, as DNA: TGCGCCAGCAGCTTGGCGTCTGCAGGGGGCTCCTATAATTCACCCCTCCACTTT. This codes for CASSLASAGGSYNSPLHF.

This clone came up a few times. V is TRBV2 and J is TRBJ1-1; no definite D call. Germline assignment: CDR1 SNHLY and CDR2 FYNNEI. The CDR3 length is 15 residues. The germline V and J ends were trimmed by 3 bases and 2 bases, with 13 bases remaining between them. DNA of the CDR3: TGTGCCAGCAGTGATCCCCAATACTTCAACACTGAAGCTTTCTTT. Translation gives CASSDPQYFNTEAFF.

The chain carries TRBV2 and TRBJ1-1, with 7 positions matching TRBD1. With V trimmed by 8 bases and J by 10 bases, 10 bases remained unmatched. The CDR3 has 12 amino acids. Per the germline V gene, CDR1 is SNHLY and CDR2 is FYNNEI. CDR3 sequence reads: CASLRQGWRAFF. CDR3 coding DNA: TGTGCCAGCTTACGACAGGGTTGGAGAGCTTTCTTT. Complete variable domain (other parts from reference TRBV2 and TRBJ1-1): EPEVTQTPSHQVTQMGQEVILRCVPISNHLYFYWYRQILGQKVEFLVSFYNNEISEKSEIFDDQFSVERPDGSNFTLKIRSTKLEDSAMYFCASLRQGWRAFFGQGTRLTVV.

CDR3 loop: CASSPRYSGGGNYEQYF. The CDR3 nucleotides are TGTGCCAGCAGTCCCCGCTACTCGGGCGGGGGGAACTACGAGCAGTACTTC. The chain joins TRBV27 to TRBJ2-7, with 8 bases lining up with TRBD2. The CDR3 runs to 17 residues. Looked up from germline, CDR1 is MNHEY and CDR2 is SMNVEV (reference sequence). V was pared by 5 bases and J by 3 bases, with 15 bases of the junction left unmatched.

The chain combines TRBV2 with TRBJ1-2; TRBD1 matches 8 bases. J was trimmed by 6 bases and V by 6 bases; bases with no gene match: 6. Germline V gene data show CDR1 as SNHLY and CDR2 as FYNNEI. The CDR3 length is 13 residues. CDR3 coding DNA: TGTGCCAGCAGATTTACAGGGGGGCATGGCTACACCTTC. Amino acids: CASRFTGGHGYTF.

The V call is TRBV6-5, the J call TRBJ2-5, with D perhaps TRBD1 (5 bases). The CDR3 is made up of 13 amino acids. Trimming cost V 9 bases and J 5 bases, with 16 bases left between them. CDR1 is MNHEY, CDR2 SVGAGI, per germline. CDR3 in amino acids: CASRYQGLETQYF. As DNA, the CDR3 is TGTGCCAGTCGGTATCAGGGCTTGGAGACCCAGTACTTC.

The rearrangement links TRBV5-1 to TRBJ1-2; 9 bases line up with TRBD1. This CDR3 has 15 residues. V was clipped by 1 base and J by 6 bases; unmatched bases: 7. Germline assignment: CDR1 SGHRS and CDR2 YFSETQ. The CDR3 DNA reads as TGCGCCAGCAGCTTGAAGACAGGGGGGTCCGATGGCTACACCTTC. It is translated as CASSLKTGGSDGYTF.

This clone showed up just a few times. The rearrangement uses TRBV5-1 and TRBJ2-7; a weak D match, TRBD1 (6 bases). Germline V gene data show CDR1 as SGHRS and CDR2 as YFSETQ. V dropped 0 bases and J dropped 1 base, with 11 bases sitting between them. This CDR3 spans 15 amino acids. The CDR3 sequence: CASSLARGTSYEQYF. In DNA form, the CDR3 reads TGCGCCAGCAGCTTGGCCAGGGGAACTTCCTACGAGCAGTACTTC.

In DNA, the CDR3 is TGTGCCAGCAGTGCCGGGACAGGGACCGGGGAGCTGTTTTTT. This gives the protein CASSAGTGTGELFF. The J gene is TRBJ2-2, the V gene TRBV2; 9 bases agree with TRBD1. Per germline, CDR1 SNHLY and CDR2 FYNNEI. The CDR3 runs 14 residues. Unmatched junction bases numbered 2, after V lost 4 bases and J lost 5 bases.

The CDR3 loop is CASSPTGGDQPQHF. The CDR3, as DNA: TGTGCCAGCAGCCCCACGGGAGGGGACCAGCCCCAGCATTTT. This chain uses TRBV7-8 with TRBJ1-5; the D gene is possibly TRBD1 (5 bases). There are 14 residues in the CDR3. Germline assignment: CDR1 SGHVS and CDR2 FQNEAQ. V lost 5 bases to trimming and J lost 7 bases, with 15 bases between them.

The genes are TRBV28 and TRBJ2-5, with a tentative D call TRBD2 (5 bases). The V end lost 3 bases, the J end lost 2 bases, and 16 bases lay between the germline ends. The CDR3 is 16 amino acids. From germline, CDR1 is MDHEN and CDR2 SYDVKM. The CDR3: CASSFPPPPGQETQYF. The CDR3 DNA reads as TGTGCCAGCAGTTTCCCCCCACCACCGGGACAAGAGACCCAGTACTTC.

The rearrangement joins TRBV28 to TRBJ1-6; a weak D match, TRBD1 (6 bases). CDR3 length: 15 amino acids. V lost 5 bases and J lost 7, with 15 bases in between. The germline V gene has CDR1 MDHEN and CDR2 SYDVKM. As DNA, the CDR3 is TGTGCCAGCAGTCCTGACAGGTTGGAAAATTCACCCCTCCACTTT. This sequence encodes CASSPDRLENSPLHF.

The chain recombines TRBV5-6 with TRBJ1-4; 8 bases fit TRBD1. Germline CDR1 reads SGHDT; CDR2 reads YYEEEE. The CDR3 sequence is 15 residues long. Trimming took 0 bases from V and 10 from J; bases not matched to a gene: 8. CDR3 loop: CASSLVDRGGGKLFF. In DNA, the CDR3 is TGTGCCAGCAGCTTGGTTGACAGGGGAGGAGGAAAACTGTTTTTT.

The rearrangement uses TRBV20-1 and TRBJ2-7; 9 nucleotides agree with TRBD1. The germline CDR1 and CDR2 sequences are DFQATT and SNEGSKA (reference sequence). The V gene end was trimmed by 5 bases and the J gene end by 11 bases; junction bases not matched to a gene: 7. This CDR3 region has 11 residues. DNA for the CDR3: TGCAGTGCTTTTGGACAGGGGCAAGAGTACTTC. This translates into CSAFGQGQEYF.

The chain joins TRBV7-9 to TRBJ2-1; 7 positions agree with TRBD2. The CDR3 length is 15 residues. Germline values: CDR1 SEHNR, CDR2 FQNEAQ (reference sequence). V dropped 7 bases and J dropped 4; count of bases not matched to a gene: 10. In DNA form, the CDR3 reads TGTGCCAGCACCCAATTGGCGGGGGATTACAATGAGCAGTTCTTC. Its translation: CASTQLAGDYNEQFF. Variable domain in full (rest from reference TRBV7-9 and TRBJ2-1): DTGVSQNPRHKITKRGQNVTFRCDPISEHNRLYWYRQTLGQGPEFLTYFQNEAQLEKSRLLSDRFSAERPKGSFSTLEIQRTEQGDSAMYLCASTQLAGDYNEQFFGPGTRLTVL.

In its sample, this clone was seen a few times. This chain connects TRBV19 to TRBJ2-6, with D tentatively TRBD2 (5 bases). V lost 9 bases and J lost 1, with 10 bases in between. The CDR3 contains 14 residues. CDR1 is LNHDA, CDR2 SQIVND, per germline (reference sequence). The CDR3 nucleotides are TGTGCCAGCCGACGGGAATCTGGGGCCAACGTCCTGACTTTC. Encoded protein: CASRRESGANVLTF.

CDR3 in DNA: TGTGCCAGCAGCTCCACGGGACAGGATAACTATGGCTACACCTTC. Translation: CASSSTGQDNYGYTF. The genes are TRBV13 and TRBJ1-2; TRBD1 aligns across 8 bases. V lost 4 bases, J lost 1 base, and 5 bases stayed unmatched. This CDR3 is built from 15 residues. CDR1 PRHDT and CDR2 FYEKMQ come from the germline V gene (reference sequence).

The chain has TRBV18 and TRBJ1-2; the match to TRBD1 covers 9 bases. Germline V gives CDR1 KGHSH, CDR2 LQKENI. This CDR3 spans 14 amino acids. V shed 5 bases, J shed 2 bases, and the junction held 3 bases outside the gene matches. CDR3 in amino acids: CASSGGQGNYGYTF. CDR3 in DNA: TGTGCCAGCTCAGGCGGACAGGGGAACTATGGCTACACCTTC.

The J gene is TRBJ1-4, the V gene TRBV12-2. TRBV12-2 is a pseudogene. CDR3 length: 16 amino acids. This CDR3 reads CASRPRSGATNEKLFF. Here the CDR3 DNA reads TGTGCAAGTCGCCCCCGCTCGGGAGCAACTAATGAAAAACTGTTTTTT.

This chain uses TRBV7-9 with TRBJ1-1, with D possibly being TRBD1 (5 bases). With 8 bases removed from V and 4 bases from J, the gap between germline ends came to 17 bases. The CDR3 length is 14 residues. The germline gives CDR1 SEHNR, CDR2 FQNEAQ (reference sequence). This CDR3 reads CASGRALPLTEAFF. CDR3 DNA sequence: TGTGCCAGCGGCAGGGCACTTCCCCTCACTGAAGCTTTCTTT.

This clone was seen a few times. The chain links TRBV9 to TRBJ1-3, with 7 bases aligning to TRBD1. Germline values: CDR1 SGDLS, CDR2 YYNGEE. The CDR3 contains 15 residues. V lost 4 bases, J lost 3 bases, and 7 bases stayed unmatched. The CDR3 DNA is TGTGCCAGCAGCCCACAGGGGTCAGTTGGAAACACCATATATTTT. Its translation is CASSPQGSVGNTIYF.

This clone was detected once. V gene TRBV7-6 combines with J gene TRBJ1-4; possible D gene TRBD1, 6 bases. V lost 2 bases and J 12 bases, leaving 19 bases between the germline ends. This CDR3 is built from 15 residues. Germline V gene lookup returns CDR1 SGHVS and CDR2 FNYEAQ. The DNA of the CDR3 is TGTGCCAGCAGCTTAAGGCACAGGGAGGGTATACAACTGTTTTTT. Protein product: CASSLRHREGIQLFF. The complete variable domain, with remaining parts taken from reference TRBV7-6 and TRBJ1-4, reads GAGVSQSPRYKVTKRGQDVALRCDPISGHVSLYWYRQALGQGPEFLTYFNYEAQQDKSGLPNDRFSAERPEGSISTLTIQRTEQRDSAMYRCASSLRHREGIQLFFGSGTQLSVL.